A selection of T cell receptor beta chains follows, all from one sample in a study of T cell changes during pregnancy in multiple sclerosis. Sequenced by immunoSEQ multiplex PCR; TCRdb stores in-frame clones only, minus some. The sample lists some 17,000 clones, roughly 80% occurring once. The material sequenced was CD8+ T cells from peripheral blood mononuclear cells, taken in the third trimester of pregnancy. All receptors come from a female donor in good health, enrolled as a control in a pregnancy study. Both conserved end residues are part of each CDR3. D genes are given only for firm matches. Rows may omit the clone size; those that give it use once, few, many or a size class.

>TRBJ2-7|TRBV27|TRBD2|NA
CASSLVRDGGSEQYF
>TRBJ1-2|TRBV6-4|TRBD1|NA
CASSVGQGEMSGPYGYTF
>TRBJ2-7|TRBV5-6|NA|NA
CASSLLAGIHEQYF
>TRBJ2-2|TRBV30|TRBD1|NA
CAWSPGQGWGTGELFF
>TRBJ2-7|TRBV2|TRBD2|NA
CASSQTSGASYEQYF
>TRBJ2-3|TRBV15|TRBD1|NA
CATSLGTGPKYSSTDTQYF
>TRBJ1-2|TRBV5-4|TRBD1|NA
CASSNGQGFNYGYTF
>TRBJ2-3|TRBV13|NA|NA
CASSLGGTSSTDTQYF
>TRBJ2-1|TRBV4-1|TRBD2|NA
CASSPGLAGTYNEQFF
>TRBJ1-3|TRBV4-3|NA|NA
CASSQRGNGNTIYF
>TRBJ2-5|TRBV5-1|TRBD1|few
CASSLGQGAWETQYF
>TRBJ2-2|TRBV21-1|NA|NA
CASSSRNRDTNTGELFF
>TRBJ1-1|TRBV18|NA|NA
CASSHLVAGGRAFF
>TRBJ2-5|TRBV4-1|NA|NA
CASSQGSGSQETQYF
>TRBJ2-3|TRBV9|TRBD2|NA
CASSAGTSGGAVDTQYF
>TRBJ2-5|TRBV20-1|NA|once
CSDLRETQYF
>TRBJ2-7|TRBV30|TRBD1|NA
CAWSGGQDPTYF
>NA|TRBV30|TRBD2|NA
CAWSDTGGPYEQYF
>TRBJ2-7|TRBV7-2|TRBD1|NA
CASSLETGFYEQYF
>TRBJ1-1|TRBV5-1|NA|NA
CASSPYGDNTEAFF
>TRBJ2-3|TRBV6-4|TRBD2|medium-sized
CASSDGGGTDTQYF
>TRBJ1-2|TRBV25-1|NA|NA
CASSVTARSGYTF
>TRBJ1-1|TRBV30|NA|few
CAWIDSHRPQAFF